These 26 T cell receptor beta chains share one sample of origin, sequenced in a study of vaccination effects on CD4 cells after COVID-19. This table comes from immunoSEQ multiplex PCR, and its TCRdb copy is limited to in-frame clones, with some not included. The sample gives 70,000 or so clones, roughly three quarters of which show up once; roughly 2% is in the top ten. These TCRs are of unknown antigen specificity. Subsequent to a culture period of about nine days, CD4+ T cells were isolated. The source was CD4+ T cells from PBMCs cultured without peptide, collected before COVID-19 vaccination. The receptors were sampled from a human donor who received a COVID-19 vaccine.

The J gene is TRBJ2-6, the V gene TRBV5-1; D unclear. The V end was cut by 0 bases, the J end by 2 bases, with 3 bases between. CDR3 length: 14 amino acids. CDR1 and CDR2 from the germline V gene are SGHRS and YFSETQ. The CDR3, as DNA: TGCGCCAGCAGCTTGGGGGCTGGGGCCAACGTCCTGACTTTC. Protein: CASSLGAGANVLTF.

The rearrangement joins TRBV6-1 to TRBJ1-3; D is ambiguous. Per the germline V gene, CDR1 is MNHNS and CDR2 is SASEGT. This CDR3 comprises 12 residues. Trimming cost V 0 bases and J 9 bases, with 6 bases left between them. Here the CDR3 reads CASSEALVTIYF. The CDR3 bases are TGTGCCAGCAGTGAAGCTTTGGTCACCATATATTTT.

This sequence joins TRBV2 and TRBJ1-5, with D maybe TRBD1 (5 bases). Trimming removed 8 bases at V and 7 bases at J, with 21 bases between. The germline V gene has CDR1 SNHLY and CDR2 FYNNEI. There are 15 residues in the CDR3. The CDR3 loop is CASSAGSQGTQPQHF. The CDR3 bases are TGTGCCAGCTCCGCCGGGAGTCAGGGAACCCAGCCCCAGCATTTT.

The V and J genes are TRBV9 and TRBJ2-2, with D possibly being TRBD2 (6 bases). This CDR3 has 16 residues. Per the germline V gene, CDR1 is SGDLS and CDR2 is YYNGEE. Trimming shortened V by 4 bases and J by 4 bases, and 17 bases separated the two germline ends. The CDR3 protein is CASSPDPGLFTGELFF. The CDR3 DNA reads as TGTGCCAGCAGCCCCGACCCGGGACTTTTCACCGGGGAGCTGTTTTTT.

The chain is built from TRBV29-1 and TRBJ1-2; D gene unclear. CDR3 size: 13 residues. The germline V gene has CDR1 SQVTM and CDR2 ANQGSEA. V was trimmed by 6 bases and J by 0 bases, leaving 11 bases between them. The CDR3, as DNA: TGCAGCGTAATAGACGGAACTAACTATGGCTACACCTTC. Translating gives CSVIDGTNYGYTF.

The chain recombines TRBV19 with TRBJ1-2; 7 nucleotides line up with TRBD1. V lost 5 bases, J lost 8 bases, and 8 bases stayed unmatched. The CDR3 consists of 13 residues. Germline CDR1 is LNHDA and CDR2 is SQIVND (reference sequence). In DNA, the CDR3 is TGTGCCAGTAGTCTTCAATACAGGGGCGGCTACACCTTC. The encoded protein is CASSLQYRGGYTF.

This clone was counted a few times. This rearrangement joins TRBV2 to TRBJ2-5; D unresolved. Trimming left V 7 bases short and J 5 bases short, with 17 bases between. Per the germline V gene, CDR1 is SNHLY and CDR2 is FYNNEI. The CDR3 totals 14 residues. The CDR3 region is CASTPGVGRETQYF. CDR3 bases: TGTGCCAGCACCCCTGGGGTCGGTCGGGAGACCCAGTACTTC.

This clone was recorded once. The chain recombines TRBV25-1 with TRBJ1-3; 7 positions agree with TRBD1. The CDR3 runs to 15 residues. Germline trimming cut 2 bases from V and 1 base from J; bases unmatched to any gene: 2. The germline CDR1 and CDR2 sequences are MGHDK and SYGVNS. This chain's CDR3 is CASSEAGGSGNTIYF. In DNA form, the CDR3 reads TGTGCCAGCAGTGAAGCAGGGGGATCTGGAAACACCATATATTTT. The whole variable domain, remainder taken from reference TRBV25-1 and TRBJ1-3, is EADIYQTPRYLVIGTGKKITLECSQTMGHDKMYWYQQDPGMELHLIHYSYGVNSTEKGDLSSESTVSRIRTEHFPLTLESARPSHTSQYLCASSEAGGSGNTIYFGEGSWLTVV.

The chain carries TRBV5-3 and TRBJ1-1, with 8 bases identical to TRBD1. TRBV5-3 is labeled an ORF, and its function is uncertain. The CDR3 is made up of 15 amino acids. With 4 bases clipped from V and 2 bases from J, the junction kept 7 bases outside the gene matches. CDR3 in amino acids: CARSIGQGSNTEAFF. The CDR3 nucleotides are TGTGCCAGAAGCATAGGACAGGGCAGTAACACTGAAGCTTTCTTT.

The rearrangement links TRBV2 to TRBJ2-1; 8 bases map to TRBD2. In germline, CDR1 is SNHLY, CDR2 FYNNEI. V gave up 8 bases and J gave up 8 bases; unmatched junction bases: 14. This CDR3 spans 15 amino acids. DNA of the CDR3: TGTGCCAGCCCCGGTGGTAGCGGGGCTTCCGATGAGCAGTTCTTC. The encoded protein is CASPGGSGASDEQFF.

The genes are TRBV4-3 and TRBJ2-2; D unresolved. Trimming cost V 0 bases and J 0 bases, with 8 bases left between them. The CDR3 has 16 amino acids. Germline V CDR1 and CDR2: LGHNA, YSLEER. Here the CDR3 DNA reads TGCGCCAGCAGCCAAGAGACTGGGACGAACACCGGGGAGCTGTTTTTT. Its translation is CASSQETGTNTGELFF.

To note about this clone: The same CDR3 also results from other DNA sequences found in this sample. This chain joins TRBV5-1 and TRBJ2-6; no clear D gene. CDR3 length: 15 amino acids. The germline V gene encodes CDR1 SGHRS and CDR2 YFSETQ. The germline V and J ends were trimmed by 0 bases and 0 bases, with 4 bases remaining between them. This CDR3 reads CASSLVLSGANVLTF. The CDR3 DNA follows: TGCGCCAGCAGCTTGGTGCTCTCTGGGGCCAACGTCCTGACTTTC.

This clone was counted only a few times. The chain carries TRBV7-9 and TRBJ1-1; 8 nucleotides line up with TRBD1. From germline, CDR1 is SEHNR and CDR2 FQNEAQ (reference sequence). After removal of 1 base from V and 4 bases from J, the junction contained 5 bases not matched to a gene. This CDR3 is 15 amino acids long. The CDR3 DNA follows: TGTGCCAGCAGCTTAGGAACAACAGGGGGCACTGAAGCTTTCTTT. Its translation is CASSLGTTGGTEAFF.

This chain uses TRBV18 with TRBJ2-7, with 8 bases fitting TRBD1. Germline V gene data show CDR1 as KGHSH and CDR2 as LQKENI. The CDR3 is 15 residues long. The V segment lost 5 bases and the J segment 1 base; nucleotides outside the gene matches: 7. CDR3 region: CASSAGTGLSYEQYV. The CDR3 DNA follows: TGTGCCAGCTCAGCCGGGACAGGACTTTCCTACGAGCAGTACGTC.

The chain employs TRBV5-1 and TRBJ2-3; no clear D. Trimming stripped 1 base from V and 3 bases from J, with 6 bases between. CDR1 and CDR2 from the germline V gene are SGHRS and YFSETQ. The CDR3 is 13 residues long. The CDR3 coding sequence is TGCGCCAGCAGCTTGTCACTGACAGATACGCAGTATTTT. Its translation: CASSLSLTDTQYF.

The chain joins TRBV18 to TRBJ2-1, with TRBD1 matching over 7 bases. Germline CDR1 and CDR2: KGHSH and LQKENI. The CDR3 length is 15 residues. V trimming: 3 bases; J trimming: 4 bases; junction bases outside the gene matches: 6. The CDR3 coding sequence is TGTGCCAGCTCACCGACAGGGTTTGGGTACAATGAGCAGTTCTTC. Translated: CASSPTGFGYNEQFF.

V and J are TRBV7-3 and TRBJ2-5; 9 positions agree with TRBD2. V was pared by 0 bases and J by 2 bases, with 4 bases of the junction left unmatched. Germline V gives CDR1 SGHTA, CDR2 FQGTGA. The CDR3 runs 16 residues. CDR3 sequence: CASSLTPSGTQETQYF. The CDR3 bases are TGTGCCAGCAGCTTAACGCCTAGCGGGACTCAAGAGACCCAGTACTTC.

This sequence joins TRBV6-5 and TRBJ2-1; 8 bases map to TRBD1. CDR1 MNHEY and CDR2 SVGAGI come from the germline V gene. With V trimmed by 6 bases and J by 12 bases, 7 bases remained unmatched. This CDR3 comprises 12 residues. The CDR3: CASSRSGTGQFF. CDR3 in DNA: TGTGCCAGCAGCCGCTCCGGGACAGGGCAGTTCTTC.

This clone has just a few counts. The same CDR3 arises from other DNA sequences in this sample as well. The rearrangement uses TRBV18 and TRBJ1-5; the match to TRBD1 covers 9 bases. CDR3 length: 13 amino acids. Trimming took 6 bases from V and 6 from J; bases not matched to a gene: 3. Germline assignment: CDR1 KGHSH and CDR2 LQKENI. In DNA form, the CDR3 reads TGTGCCAGCTCCGGGACAGGGAGTCAGCCCCAGCATTTT. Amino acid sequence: CASSGTGSQPQHF.

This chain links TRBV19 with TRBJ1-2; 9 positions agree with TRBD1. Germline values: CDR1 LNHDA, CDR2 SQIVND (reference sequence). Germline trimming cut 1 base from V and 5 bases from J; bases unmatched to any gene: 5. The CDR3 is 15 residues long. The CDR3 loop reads CASSIVTGGAYGYTF. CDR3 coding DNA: TGTGCCAGTAGTATAGTAACAGGGGGCGCGTATGGCTACACCTTC.

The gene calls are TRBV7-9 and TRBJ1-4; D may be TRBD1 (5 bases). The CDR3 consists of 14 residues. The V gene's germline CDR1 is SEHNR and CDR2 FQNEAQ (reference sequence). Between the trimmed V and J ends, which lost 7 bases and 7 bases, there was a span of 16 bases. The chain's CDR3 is CASNLGVGGEKLFF. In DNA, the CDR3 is TGTGCCAGCAACTTGGGGGTCGGTGGTGAAAAACTGTTTTTT.

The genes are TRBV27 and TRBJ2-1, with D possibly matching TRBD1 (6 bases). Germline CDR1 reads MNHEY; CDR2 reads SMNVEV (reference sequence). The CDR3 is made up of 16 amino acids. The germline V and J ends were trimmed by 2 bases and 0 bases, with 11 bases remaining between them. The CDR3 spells CASSLMGTPSYNEQFF. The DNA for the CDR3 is TGTGCCAGCAGTTTAATGGGGACACCCTCCTACAATGAGCAGTTCTTC.

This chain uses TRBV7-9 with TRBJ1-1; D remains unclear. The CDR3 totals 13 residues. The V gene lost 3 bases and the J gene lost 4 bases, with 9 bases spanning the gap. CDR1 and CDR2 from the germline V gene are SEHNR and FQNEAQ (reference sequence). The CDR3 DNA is TGTGCCAGCAGCTTGGCCCTGAGCACTGAAGCTTTCTTT. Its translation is CASSLALSTEAFF.

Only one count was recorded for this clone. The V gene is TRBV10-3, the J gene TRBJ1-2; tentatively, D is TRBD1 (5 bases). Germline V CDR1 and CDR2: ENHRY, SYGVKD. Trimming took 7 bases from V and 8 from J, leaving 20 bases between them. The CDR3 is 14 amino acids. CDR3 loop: CAITQEPREGGYTF. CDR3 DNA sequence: TGTGCCATCACACAGGAGCCCAGGGAGGGAGGCTACACCTTC.

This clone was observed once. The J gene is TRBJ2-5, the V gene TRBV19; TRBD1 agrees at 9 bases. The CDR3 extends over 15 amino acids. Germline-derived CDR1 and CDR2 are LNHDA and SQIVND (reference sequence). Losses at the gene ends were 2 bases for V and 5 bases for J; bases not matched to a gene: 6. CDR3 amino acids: CASSIPGQGRETQYF. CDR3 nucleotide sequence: TGTGCCAGTAGTATACCGGGACAGGGCAGGGAGACCCAGTACTTC.

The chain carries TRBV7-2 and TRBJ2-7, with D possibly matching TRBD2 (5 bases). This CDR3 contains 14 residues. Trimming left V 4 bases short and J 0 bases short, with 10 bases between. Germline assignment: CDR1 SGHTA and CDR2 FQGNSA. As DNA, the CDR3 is TGTGCCAGCAGCTCTGACGGAGGCTCCTACGAGCAGTACGTC. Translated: CASSSDGGSYEQYV.